What follows is one T cell receptor beta chain and its context. Its specificity is unknown. The entry originates in a study of OX40 agonist ivuxolimab in advanced cancers. Study as a whole: Melanoma, hepatocellular carcinoma, head and neck or renal cell cancer occurred in dose-escalation patients. The study's findings and limits: The authors also found low normalized T-cell clonal expansion in some nonresponders. In the 0.1-3.0 mg/kg groups, partial responders showed among the lowest expansion.

Prior autoimmune disease or systemic immunosuppression barred patients. Measured with immunoSEQ multiplex PCR; TCRdb has only the in-frame clones, and not every one. The sample carries fewer than 25,000 clones, 70% to 90% recorded once. The sample in question was CD4+ or CD8+ T cells sorted from blood, obtained in a trial of the OX40 agonist ivuxolimab. The TCR comes from an adult with an advanced solid tumor such as melanoma, head and neck, liver or kidney cancer.

The CDR3 DNA reads as TGTGCCATCTCCGAAGGAGACTATGGCTACACCTTC. Protein sequence: CAISEGDYGYTF. V gene TRBV10-3 combines with J gene TRBJ1-2; D gene unclear. CDR3 length: 12 residues. The V gene lost 8 bases and the J gene lost 3 bases, with 10 bases spanning the gap. From germline, CDR1 is ENHRY and CDR2 SYGVKD.